The clone carrying this TCR beta chain was seen a single time. The sample is drawn from a study of cytomegalovirus exposure and HLA in healthy donors. Across the whole study: An early release of data contained roughly 86 million unique TCRs, which came from HLA-typed donors.

PCR primers comprised 60 Vbeta and 13 Jbeta primers. As processed by the authors: In a later analysis, the count reached some 73 million unique TCR beta chains, with about 10 million shared. Assay used: immunoSEQ multiplex PCR; TCRdb lists only in-frame clones, some missing. V and J calls and clone size come straight from that table; D and trimming were deduced from the DNA. The top ten clones hold 2.8% of a sample with around 150,000 clones, about two thirds of them seen once. Input material: PBMCs. The TCR comes from a young woman in good health and CMV-seronegative.

CDR3 coding DNA: TGTGCCAGCAGCTCAGGGACTAGTACAGATACGCAGTATTTT. Protein product: CASSSGTSTDTQYF. This rearrangement joins TRBV7-9 to TRBJ2-3, with TRBD2 matching 8 bases. The V and J ends lost 4 bases and 3 bases, in that order; junction bases with no gene match: 3. Germline CDR1 SEHNR, CDR2 FQNEAQ (reference sequence). There are 14 residues in the CDR3.